This is a list of T cell receptor beta chains from one sample in a study of OX40 agonist ivuxolimab in advanced cancers. Clones were read by immunoSEQ multiplex PCR, and TCRdb kept only the in-frame ones, dropping some. The sample shows some 50,000 clones, 82% of them seen only once. The material was CD4+ or CD8+ T cells sorted from blood, obtained in a trial of the OX40 agonist ivuxolimab. These receptors originate from an adult with an advanced solid tumor such as melanoma, head and neck, liver or kidney cancer. Both conserved end residues are part of each CDR3. Fields, in order: V gene, clone size, D gene, J gene, CDR3 protein, CDR3 DNA. D genes are given only for firm matches. Clone sizes are given selectively: once, few, many, or a class where the clone is expanded.

TRBV19	NA	TRBD1	TRBJ1-2	CASSSGQGNYGYTF	TGTGCCAGTAGTAGCGGACAGGGAAACTATGGCTACACCTTC
TRBV5-1	NA	TRBD1	TRBJ2-5	CASSGRQGYQETQYF	TGCGCCAGCAGCGGGCGACAGGGGTACCAAGAGACCCAGTACTTC
TRBV7-8	NA	NA	TRBJ2-7	CASSLTETYEQYF	TGTGCCAGCAGCTTAACAGAGACCTACGAGCAGTACTTC
TRBV30	NA	NA	TRBJ1-2	CAWSVQQTYGYTF	TGTGCCTGGAGTGTACAGCAAACCTATGGCTACACCTTC
TRBV21-1	once	NA	TRBJ2-7	CASIEPGLRTYEQYF	TGTGCCAGCATCGAACCGGGATTGAGAACCTACGAGCAGTACTTC
TRBV7-9	NA	NA	TRBJ2-5	CASSLELETQYF	TGTGCCAGCAGCTTAGAGTTAGAGACCCAGTACTTC
TRBV5-1	few	NA	TRBJ1-4	CASSITSGLNEKLFF	TGCGCCAGCAGCATTACGTCAGGGCTTAATGAAAAACTGTTTTTT
TRBV18	NA	NA	TRBJ1-5	CASSPDAGYQPQHF	TGTGCCAGCTCCCCCGATGCAGGGTATCAGCCCCAGCATTTT
TRBV6-6	NA	NA	TRBJ2-3	CASSYFQGTDTQYF	TGTGCCAGCAGTTACTTTCAGGGCACAGATACGCAGTATTTT
TRBV4-1	NA	TRBD2	TRBJ2-7	CASSQGWGTSGSRGNYEQYF	TGCGCCAGCAGCCAAGGATGGGGGACTAGCGGGTCGCGAGGAAACTACGAGCAGTACTTC
TRBV5-1	NA	NA	TRBJ2-5	CASSLDLAGFGETQYF	TGCGCCAGCAGCTTGGATCTCGCAGGGTTTGGGGAGACCCAGTACTTC
TRBV7-8	NA	NA	TRBJ1-2	CASSLEGDYGYTF	TGTGCCAGCAGCTTAGAAGGGGACTATGGCTACACCTTC
TRBV9	NA	NA	TRBJ1-4	CASSATGLGEKLFF	TGTGCCAGCAGCGCCACAGGGCTGGGGGAAAAACTGTTTTTT
TRBV5-7	NA	TRBD1	TRBJ1-1	CASSRRTGETEAFF	TGTGCCAGCAGCAGGCGGACAGGGGAGACTGAAGCTTTCTTT
TRBV7-6	NA	TRBD2	TRBJ2-7	CASSLVAGGDEQYF	TGTGCCAGCAGCTTAGTGGCGGGGGGGGACGAGCAGTACTTC
TRBV15	once	NA	TRBJ2-2	CATSFEGPRTGELFF	TGTGCCACCAGCTTTGAGGGACCCAGGACCGGGGAGCTGTTTTTT
TRBV5-1	NA	NA	TRBJ1-1	CASSLGGNSNTEAFF	TGCGCCAGCAGCTTGGGAGGCAATTCGAACACTGAAGCTTTCTTT
TRBV9	NA	NA	TRBJ1-1	CASSVEGGREAFF	TGTGCCAGCAGCGTAGAAGGCGGCAGGGAGGCTTTCTTT
TRBV5-8	NA	NA	TRBJ2-2	CASSTTRYTGELFF	TGTGCCAGCAGCACCACTAGATACACCGGGGAGCTGTTTTTT
TRBV6-1	NA	NA	TRBJ1-4	CASSDWRPEEKLFF	TGTGCCAGCAGTGATTGGAGGCCGGAGGAAAAACTGTTTTTT
TRBV5-1	NA	TRBD1	TRBJ2-7	CASSLGAGTGAYEQYF	TGCGCCAGCAGCTTGGGAGCCGGGACAGGGGCCTACGAGCAGTACTTC
TRBV19	NA	NA	TRBJ1-4	CASSTDAVLNEKLFF	TGTGCCAGTAGTACGGACGCCGTTCTTAATGAAAAACTGTTTTTT
TRBV5-4	NA	NA	TRBJ1-1	CASSLQTPNTEAFF	TGTGCCAGCAGCTTGCAGACTCCGAACACTGAAGCTTTCTTT
TRBV7-2	NA	NA	TRBJ1-1	CASSSSLAQNTEAFF	TGTGCCAGCAGCTCGAGTTTGGCGCAGAACACTGAAGCTTTCTTT
TRBV12-5	NA	TRBD1	TRBJ1-1	CASGLAHGQGNTEAFF	TGTGCTAGTGGTTTGGCCCACGGACAGGGGAACACTGAAGCTTTCTTT
TRBV6-6	NA	TRBD1	TRBJ1-1	CASSYQTGGGTEAFF	TGTGCCAGCAGTTACCAGACAGGGGGTGGGACTGAAGCTTTCTTT
TRBV19	few	NA	TRBJ2-5	CASSLGGGWGETQYF	TGTGCCAGTAGTTTGGGCGGGGGCTGGGGAGAGACCCAGTACTTC
TRBV30	NA	TRBD2	TRBJ2-2	CASPVAGLNTGELFF	TGTGCCTCTCCGGTAGCGGGGCTGAACACCGGGGAGCTGTTTTTT
TRBV11-2	NA	NA	TRBJ1-2	CASSIDPQSYGYTF	TGTGCCAGCAGCATAGATCCTCAGAGCTATGGCTACACCTTC
TRBV19	once	NA	TRBJ2-7	CASSGTGGSGEQYF	TGTGCCAGCTCCGGGACCGGCGGCTCGGGGGAGCAGTACTTC
TRBV19	NA	NA	TRBJ1-1	CASSALQGKGNTEAFF	TGTGCCAGTAGTGCCCTACAGGGAAAGGGGAACACTGAAGCTTTCTTT
TRBV7-9	NA	NA	TRBJ1-6	CASSLLAGTGNSPLHF	TGTGCCAGCAGCCTACTCGCCGGGACGGGAAATTCACCCCTCCACTTT
TRBV25-1	NA	NA	TRBJ2-5	CASSGVPPGQETQYF	TGTGCCAGCAGTGGGGTGCCCCCCGGACAAGAGACCCAGTACTTC
TRBV5-1	few	NA	TRBJ1-6	CASSLKGIDSPLHF	TGCGCCAGCAGCTTGAAAGGTATCGATTCACCCCTCCACTTT
TRBV5-1	NA	TRBD1	TRBJ1-3	CASSWWTGSGNTIYF	TGCGCCAGCAGCTGGTGGACAGGCTCTGGAAACACCATATATTTT
TRBV14	NA	NA	TRBJ1-1	CASSRPGGNTEAFF	TGTGCCAGCAGCCGCCCGGGGGGGAACACTGAAGCTTTCTTT
TRBV7-6	NA	TRBD1	TRBJ2-7	CASSLADRGHYEQYF	TGTGCCAGCAGCTTAGCGGACAGGGGGCACTACGAGCAGTACTTC
TRBV19	NA	TRBD1	TRBJ2-7	CASSPRDRLYEQYF	TGTGCCAGTAGTCCCCGGGACAGACTGTACGAGCAGTACTTC
TRBV7-6	NA	TRBD1	TRBJ1-1	CASSSLYDRGRGTEAFF	TGTGCCAGCAGCTCACTCTACGACAGGGGGCGGGGGACTGAAGCTTTCTTT
TRBV5-8	NA	TRBD2	TRBJ2-1	CASSPTSGGFPSYNEQFF	TGTGCCAGCAGCCCTACTAGCGGGGGGTTTCCGTCCTACAATGAGCAGTTCTTC
TRBV7-2	NA	TRBD1	TRBJ2-7	CASSPLAGGQGILEQYF	TGTGCCAGCAGCCCACTCGCCGGGGGACAGGGGATCCTCGAGCAGTACTTC
TRBV7-2	NA	TRBD1	TRBJ1-4	CASSRTGGGNEKLFF	TGTGCCAGCAGCCGGACAGGGGGTGGGAATGAAAAACTGTTTTTT
TRBV6-1	NA	NA	TRBJ2-3	CASSEALARTDTQYF	TGTGCCAGCAGTGAAGCGCTGGCCCGCACAGATACGCAGTATTTT
TRBV27	NA	TRBD2	TRBJ2-2	CASSRTSGGLLNTGELFF	TGTGCCAGCAGTCGCACTAGCGGGGGCCTCCTGAACACCGGGGAGCTGTTTTTT
TRBV7-9	few	TRBD1	TRBJ2-1	CASSLRQGYNEQFF	TGTGCCAGCAGCCTTAGACAGGGGTACAATGAGCAGTTCTTC
TRBV30	NA	NA	TRBJ1-4	CAWSAGGGNEKLFF	TGTGCCTGGAGTGCGGGGGGTGGGAATGAAAAACTGTTTTTT
TRBV7-2	NA	TRBD2	TRBJ2-1	CASTRRGTSNEQFF	TGTGCCAGCACCCGACGGGGGACTAGCAATGAGCAGTTCTTC
TRBV7-9	NA	TRBD1	TRBJ1-5	CASSRTGGGGNQPQHF	TGTGCCAGCAGCCGGACAGGGGGAGGGGGCAATCAGCCCCAGCATTTT
TRBV29-1	NA	NA	TRBJ1-1	CSVDAYGTEAFF	TGCAGCGTTGATGCCTATGGGACTGAAGCTTTCTTT
TRBV23-1	NA	TRBD1	TRBJ2-7	CASRYGTGETKDYEQYF	TGCGCCAGCCGATACGGGACAGGAGAAACGAAGGACTACGAGCAGTACTTC
TRBV7-9	NA	TRBD2	TRBJ2-7	CASSLGEGIAEQYF	TGTGCCAGCAGCTTAGGGGAGGGGATAGCCGAGCAGTACTTC
TRBV6-6	NA	NA	TRBJ1-6	CASTTGRGNSPLHF	TGTGCCAGCACCACAGGACGTGGTAATTCACCCCTCCACTTT
TRBV6-6	NA	TRBD1	TRBJ1-5	CASSPPRGGNQPQHF	TGTGCCAGCAGCCCTCCCAGGGGGGGCAATCAGCCCCAGCATTTT